The T cell receptor (beta chain) described here comes from a study of early T cells in non-severe SARS-CoV-2 infection (dated by TCRdb to about 2021). With regard to the full study: Because TCR sequencing was done on bulk RNA from unsorted whole blood, the alpha and beta chains could not be paired.

This was a case-control study nested in a cohort of healthcare workers in London, UK, who had nasopharyngeal swab PCR tests and blood samples taken every week. Between 23 and 31 March 2020, the week of the UK lockdown, healthcare workers were enrolled and then followed up weekly for as long as 16 weeks. Study-wide findings and limitations: VDJdb matching was skewed toward anti-spike CD8 responses and likely underestimated virus-specific expansions, missing private and CD4 specificities.

Libraries were built with 5' RACE. The sequencer listed for this sample is NextSeq 500. Unique molecular identifiers were attached to individual cDNA molecules in the TCR library protocol so that sequencing error and PCR bias could be corrected. TCR alpha and beta chains were both sequenced, and the abundances of alpha and beta sequences in each sample were closely correlated with each other. As for the authors' bioinformatics: V gene, J gene and CDR3 annotation of TCR sequences was performed with Decombinator V4. TCRs were defined as expanded if a significant change between any two time points was detected under a Poisson model with p below 0.0001. TCR abundances were normalised to the total number of TCRs sequenced in each sample and reported as counts per million. VDJdb, accessed 1 November 2021, was searched for CMV, EBV and SARS-CoV-2 annotated TCRs, excluding TCRs annotated for multiple antigens. TCRdb trimmed public reads at Q25 via fastp, called clones via MiXCR and kept in-frame beta chains. Entries that share a CDR3 protein sequence are merged under the most common genes and DNA. What appears here as the V and J calls and clone size reflects TCRdb's work, not the paper's. Within this sample are about 100,000 distinct CDR3 sequences, with about 12% of them counted one time only. The biggest ten clones account for around 3.1% of the sample.

This clonotype was observed a handful of times. Which antigen it targets is not known. No much larger clone is present one base from it, and per-base qualities are unavailable. This clonotype was sampled from an adult who was a healthcare worker with PCR-confirmed SARS-CoV-2 infection or an uninfected control (not recorded which). Sequenced input: whole blood.

CDR3 region: CSAIGGAVAKNIQYF. In nucleotide form, the sequence is TGCAGTGCTATCGGCGGGGCTGTAGCCAAAAACATTCAGTACTTC. The chain links TRBV20-1 with TRBJ2-4; a tentative D call is TRBD2 (6 bases match). CDR1 and CDR2 are read off the germline V gene (reference sequence) as DFQATT and SNEGSKA. There are 15 amino acids in the CDR3, from cysteine to phenylalanine inclusive. This entry keeps only the CDR3 DNA: 45 bases, framed from base 1. Trimming at the junction amounts to 4 bases on V and 0 bases on J, and the germline ends lie 13 bases apart.